These T cell receptor beta chains were read from a single sample in a study of cytomegalovirus exposure and HLA in healthy donors. The data were produced by immunoSEQ multiplex PCR, yet TCRdb's version contains in-frame clones alone and is incomplete. The sample has roughly 100,000 clones; more than 70% are singletons. Material for sequencing was PBMCs. The source is a male donor in good health and CMV-seropositive. Each CDR3 is given with its conserved first and last residue. Each record gives: D gene, clone size, V gene, J gene, CDR3 protein, CDR3 DNA. A D gene is named only where the DNA matches it firmly. Clone size is stated in some rows and not others, as once, few, many or a class when expanded.

d_call: TRBD2
clone_size: .
v_call: TRBV5-1
j_call: TRBJ2-7
cdr3_aa: CASSSAGTSGRGEQYF
cdr3_nt: TGCGCCAGCAGCTCCGCCGGGACTAGCGGGAGAGGCGAGCAGTACTTC

d_call: TRBD2
clone_size: few
v_call: TRBV7-3
j_call: TRBJ2-1
cdr3_aa: CASSLKRRLAGGGSSYNEQFF
cdr3_nt: TGTGCCAGCAGCTTAAAGCGTCGGCTAGCGGGAGGAGGGAGCTCCTACAATGAGCAGTTCTTC

d_call: .
clone_size: .
v_call: TRBV5-4
j_call: TRBJ2-7
cdr3_aa: CASSLRAGQAYEQYF
cdr3_nt: TGTGCCAGCAGCTTAAGGGCAGGACAAGCCTACGAGCAGTACTTC

d_call: .
clone_size: .
v_call: TRBV28
j_call: TRBJ1-4
cdr3_aa: CASSLLRQAPSEKLFF
cdr3_nt: TGTGCCAGCAGCTTACTACGACAGGCTCCTTCCGAAAAACTGTTTTTT

d_call: .
clone_size: .
v_call: TRBV28
j_call: TRBJ1-2
cdr3_aa: CASSLLIQNYGYTF
cdr3_nt: TGTGCCAGCAGTTTACTGATCCAGAACTATGGCTACACCTTC

d_call: .
clone_size: .
v_call: TRBV7-8
j_call: TRBJ2-5
cdr3_aa: CASVPHSPQETQYF
cdr3_nt: TGTGCCAGCGTCCCCCACTCTCCCCAAGAGACCCAGTACTTC

d_call: TRBD1
clone_size: .
v_call: TRBV4-3
j_call: TRBJ1-4
cdr3_aa: CASSQAGRQGTEKLFF
cdr3_nt: TGCGCCAGCAGCCAAGCGGGGAGACAGGGAACCGAAAAACTGTTTTTT

d_call: .
clone_size: .
v_call: TRBV2
j_call: TRBJ2-1
cdr3_aa: CASSGQHLAPEQFF
cdr3_nt: TGTGCCAGCAGTGGTCAGCACTTAGCCCCCGAGCAGTTCTTC

d_call: .
clone_size: once
v_call: TRBV2
j_call: TRBJ2-2
cdr3_aa: CASSEASGFANTGELFF
cdr3_nt: TGTGCCAGCAGTGAAGCCAGCGGCTTCGCGAACACCGGGGAGCTGTTTTTT

d_call: .
clone_size: .
v_call: TRBV28
j_call: TRBJ2-1
cdr3_aa: CASSAPQGGSYNEQFF
cdr3_nt: TGTGCCAGCAGTGCCCCCCAGGGAGGCTCCTACAATGAGCAGTTCTTC

d_call: .
clone_size: once
v_call: TRBV11-2
j_call: TRBJ2-7
cdr3_aa: CASSLGAAGNFYEQYF
cdr3_nt: TGTGCCAGCAGCTTAGGAGCGGCGGGAAACTTCTACGAGCAGTACTTC

d_call: TRBD1
clone_size: .
v_call: TRBV7-3
j_call: TRBJ2-3
cdr3_aa: CASSLGQGGNTQYF
cdr3_nt: TGTGCCAGCAGCTTGGGACAGGGTGGGAATACGCAGTATTTT

d_call: .
clone_size: many
v_call: TRBV28
j_call: TRBJ2-7
cdr3_aa: CASSSSQVYPYEQYF
cdr3_nt: TGTGCCAGCAGTTCCTCACAGGTATACCCCTACGAGCAGTACTTC

d_call: .
clone_size: few
v_call: TRBV6-8
j_call: TRBJ2-7
cdr3_aa: CASSYGLEGYF
cdr3_nt: TGTGCCAGCAGTTACGGGTTAGAGGGGTACTTC

d_call: .
clone_size: .
v_call: TRBV7-9
j_call: TRBJ2-5
cdr3_aa: CASSQGEETQYF
cdr3_nt: TGTGCCAGCAGCCAGGGCGAGGAGACCCAGTACTTC

d_call: .
clone_size: .
v_call: TRBV2
j_call: TRBJ1-5
cdr3_aa: CASSLDDVSNQPQHF
cdr3_nt: TGTGCCAGCAGTCTAGACGACGTGAGCAATCAGCCCCAGCATTTT

d_call: .
clone_size: .
v_call: TRBV6-6
j_call: TRBJ2-1
cdr3_aa: CASSTVRGSSPKQFF
cdr3_nt: TGTGCCAGCAGCACGGTCAGGGGAAGTTCTCCGAAGCAGTTCTTC

d_call: TRBD2
clone_size: once
v_call: TRBV7-3
j_call: TRBJ2-3
cdr3_aa: CASSRLAGTDTQYF
cdr3_nt: TGTGCCAGCAGCCGGCTAGCGGGGACAGATACGCAGTATTTT

d_call: .
clone_size: .
v_call: TRBV2
j_call: TRBJ2-3
cdr3_aa: CASSEGSRDTQYF
cdr3_nt: TGTGCCAGCAGTGAGGGCTCGAGAGATACGCAGTATTTT

d_call: .
clone_size: .
v_call: TRBV12-1
j_call: TRBJ2-2
cdr3_aa: CASSPPCMAGYENKGSTGELFF
cdr3_nt: TGTGCCAGCAGCCCCCCCTGCATGGCGGGATATGAAAATAAGGGAAGCACCGGGGAGCTGTTTTTT

d_call: TRBD2
clone_size: .
v_call: TRBV30
j_call: TRBJ2-7
cdr3_aa: CAWSAERGGWEQYF
cdr3_nt: TGTGCCTGGAGTGCGGAGCGGGGGGGTTGGGAGCAGTACTTC

d_call: .
clone_size: .
v_call: TRBV7-9
j_call: TRBJ1-1
cdr3_aa: CASKTDSRNTEAFF
cdr3_nt: TGTGCCAGCAAGACGGACTCGAGGAACACTGAAGCTTTCTTT

d_call: .
clone_size: few
v_call: TRBV9
j_call: TRBJ2-5
cdr3_aa: CASSPSGWLGETQYF
cdr3_nt: TGTGCCAGCAGCCCATCGGGGTGGTTGGGAGAGACCCAGTACTTC

d_call: .
clone_size: .
v_call: TRBV29-1
j_call: TRBJ2-2
cdr3_aa: CSASGTLNTGELFF
cdr3_nt: TGCAGCGCCTCCGGGACACTAAACACCGGGGAGCTGTTTTTT

d_call: .
clone_size: .
v_call: TRBV10-1
j_call: TRBJ1-2
cdr3_aa: CASIQVSNYGYTF
cdr3_nt: TGCGCCAGCATCCAGGTCAGTAACTATGGCTACACCTTC

d_call: .
clone_size: .
v_call: TRBV6-5
j_call: TRBJ1-1
cdr3_aa: CASSYKHRRYTEAFF
cdr3_nt: TGTGCCAGCAGTTACAAGCACAGGCGGTACACTGAAGCTTTCTTT

d_call: .
clone_size: .
v_call: TRBV2
j_call: TRBJ2-4
cdr3_aa: CASSGGDIQYF
cdr3_nt: TGTGCCAGCAGTGGCGGGGACATTCAGTACTTC

d_call: .
clone_size: .
v_call: TRBV5-1
j_call: TRBJ2-7
cdr3_aa: CASSLDTYEQYF
cdr3_nt: TGCGCCAGCAGCTTGGACACGTACGAGCAGTACTTC

d_call: TRBD2
clone_size: .
v_call: TRBV5-4
j_call: TRBJ2-3
cdr3_aa: CATGGAVSTDTQYF
cdr3_nt: TGTGCCACCGGGGGGGCTGTTAGCACAGATACGCAGTATTTT

d_call: TRBD2
clone_size: .
v_call: TRBV7-2
j_call: TRBJ2-5
cdr3_aa: CASSSSGSETQYF
cdr3_nt: TGTGCCAGCAGCTCTAGCGGGAGTGAGACCCAGTACTTC

d_call: .
clone_size: few
v_call: TRBV5-1
j_call: TRBJ2-7
cdr3_aa: CASSLAREEDEQYF
cdr3_nt: TGCGCCAGCAGCTTGGCCAGGGAGGAGGACGAGCAGTACTTC

d_call: .
clone_size: few
v_call: TRBV27
j_call: TRBJ2-1
cdr3_aa: CASSPTQGPSYNEQFF
cdr3_nt: TGTGCCAGCAGTCCCACCCAGGGGCCGTCCTACAATGAGCAGTTCTTC

d_call: TRBD2
clone_size: .
v_call: TRBV10-3
j_call: TRBJ2-7
cdr3_aa: CAISASSGRTAEQYF
cdr3_nt: TGTGCCATCAGTGCCTCTAGCGGGAGGACGGCCGAGCAGTACTTC

d_call: .
clone_size: .
v_call: TRBV28
j_call: TRBJ2-5
cdr3_aa: CASSFGASYQETQYF
cdr3_nt: TGTGCCAGCAGTTTTGGGGCCAGCTACCAAGAGACCCAGTACTTC

d_call: TRBD1
clone_size: .
v_call: TRBV5-8
j_call: TRBJ1-1
cdr3_aa: CASRGQGPLGATEAFF
cdr3_nt: TGTGCCAGCAGGGGACAGGGGCCTCTGGGAGCCACTGAAGCTTTCTTT

d_call: .
clone_size: .
v_call: TRBV9
j_call: TRBJ2-5
cdr3_aa: CASSPRYEFQETQYF
cdr3_nt: TGTGCCAGCAGCCCTAGATACGAATTTCAAGAGACCCAGTACTTC

d_call: .
clone_size: .
v_call: TRBV6-6
j_call: TRBJ2-3
cdr3_aa: CASSPSTRTDTQYF
cdr3_nt: TGTGCCAGCAGCCCTTCTACTCGGACAGATACGCAGTATTTT

d_call: TRBD1
clone_size: once
v_call: TRBV27
j_call: TRBJ2-7
cdr3_aa: CASSKEDRVYEQYF
cdr3_nt: TGTGCCAGCAGCAAAGAAGACAGGGTCTACGAGCAGTACTTC

d_call: .
clone_size: .
v_call: TRBV30
j_call: TRBJ1-4
cdr3_aa: CAWSVQEKLFF
cdr3_nt: TGTGCCTGGAGTGTACAAGAAAAACTGTTTTTT

d_call: TRBD1
clone_size: .
v_call: TRBV30
j_call: TRBJ1-2
cdr3_aa: CAHVRGAEGYTF
cdr3_nt: TGTGCCCATGTCAGGGGGGCAGAAGGCTACACCTTC

d_call: .
clone_size: once
v_call: TRBV9
j_call: TRBJ2-7
cdr3_aa: CASSPLFRGDEQYF
cdr3_nt: TGTGCCAGCAGCCCACTCTTCAGGGGGGACGAGCAGTACTTC

d_call: TRBD1
clone_size: .
v_call: TRBV11-1
j_call: TRBJ1-1
cdr3_aa: CASSFDRGRFEAFF
cdr3_nt: TGTGCCAGCAGCTTCGACAGGGGGCGCTTTGAAGCTTTCTTT